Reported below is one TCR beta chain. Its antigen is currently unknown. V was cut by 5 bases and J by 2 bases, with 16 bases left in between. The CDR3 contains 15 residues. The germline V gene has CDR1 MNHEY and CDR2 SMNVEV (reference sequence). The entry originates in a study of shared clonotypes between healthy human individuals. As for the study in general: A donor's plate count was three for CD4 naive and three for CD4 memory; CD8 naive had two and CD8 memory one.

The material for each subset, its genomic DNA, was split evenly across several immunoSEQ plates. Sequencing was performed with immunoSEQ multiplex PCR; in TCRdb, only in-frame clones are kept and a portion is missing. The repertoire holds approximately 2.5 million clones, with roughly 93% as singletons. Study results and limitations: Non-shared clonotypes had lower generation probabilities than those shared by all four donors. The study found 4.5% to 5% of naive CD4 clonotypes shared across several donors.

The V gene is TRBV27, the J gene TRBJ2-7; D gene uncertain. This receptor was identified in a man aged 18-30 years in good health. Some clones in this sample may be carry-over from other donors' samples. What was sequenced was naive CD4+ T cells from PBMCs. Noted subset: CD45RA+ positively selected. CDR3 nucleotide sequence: TGTGCCAGCAGTCCGGTGGGCAGGAGAGCCTACGAGCAGTACTTC. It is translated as CASSPVGRRAYEQYF.